The 31 T cell receptor beta chains reported below all come from one sample, sequenced in a study of cytomegalovirus exposure and HLA in healthy donors. PCR was performed using 60 Vbeta and 13 Jbeta primers. Sequencing was performed with immunoSEQ multiplex PCR; in TCRdb, only in-frame clones are kept and a portion is missing. The table lists roughly 95,000 clones, over 60% of them singletons. The sample taken for sequencing was PBMCs. The receptors here all came from a man aged 25-45 years in good health and CMV-seropositive.

This clone was seen more than once but under ten times. This chain joins TRBV5-1 and TRBJ2-1; D possibly corresponds to TRBD2 (5 bases). This CDR3 spans 14 amino acids. Trimming cost V 5 bases and J 6 bases, with 15 bases left between them. The V gene's germline CDR1 is SGHRS and CDR2 YFSETQ. The CDR3 region has the DNA TGCGCCAGCAGATCGGACTCCGCCTCCAATGAGCAGTTCTTC. Protein sequence: CASRSDSASNEQFF.

This clone was recorded a few times. J is TRBJ2-3 and V is TRBV5-6, with 9 bases fitting TRBD2. The CDR3 runs to 15 residues. Germline lookup yields CDR1 SGHDT and CDR2 YYEEEE. Losses at the gene ends were 1 base for V and 1 base for J; bases not matched to a gene: 1. The DNA for the CDR3 is TGTGCCAGCAGCTTGAGGACTAGCGGCACAGATACGCAGTATTTT. Amino acid sequence: CASSLRTSGTDTQYF.

J is TRBJ2-7 and V is TRBV19; D is perhaps TRBD2 (5 bases). Trimming took off 7 bases at V and 0 bases at J, with 10 bases between the two ends. This CDR3 has 13 residues. Germline V gene lookup returns CDR1 LNHDA and CDR2 SQIVND (reference sequence). The CDR3 loop is CASIGGPSYEQYF. The CDR3 DNA reads as TGTGCCAGTATCGGAGGACCCTCCTACGAGCAGTACTTC.

CDR3: CASRTDRGSGNTIYF. DNA of the CDR3: TGTGCCAGCAGAACGGACAGGGGCTCTGGAAACACCATATATTTT. V and J are TRBV6-5 and TRBJ1-3; TRBD1 matches at 9 bases. Germline trimming cut 6 bases from V and 0 bases from J; bases unmatched to any gene: 3. Germline loops: CDR1 MNHEY, CDR2 SVGAGI. The CDR3 covers 15 residues.

The rearrangement uses TRBV19 and TRBJ1-1, with D possibly TRBD1 on 5 matching bases. V lost 3 bases and J 4 bases, leaving 9 bases between the germline ends. From germline, CDR1 is LNHDA and CDR2 SQIVND (reference sequence). The CDR3 contains 13 residues. The CDR3 DNA sequence: TGTGCCAGTAGTATGGGGGGGGGCACTGAAGCTTTCTTT. Protein sequence: CASSMGGGTEAFF.

The chain combines TRBV19 with TRBJ1-2, with 8 bases lining up with TRBD1. The CDR3 is made up of 16 amino acids. V lost 5 bases, J lost 4 bases, and 12 bases stayed unmatched. Germline V gives CDR1 LNHDA, CDR2 SQIVND (reference sequence). CDR3 coding DNA: TGTGCCAGTAGTGAGGAGACAGGGGTCGATAGCTATGGCTACACCTTC. This encodes CASSEETGVDSYGYTF.

This clone appeared once. The V and J genes are TRBV9 and TRBJ1-1; 8 nucleotides agree with TRBD1. With 3 bases clipped from V and 0 bases from J, the junction kept 10 bases outside the gene matches. Germline V gives CDR1 SGDLS, CDR2 YYNGEE. This CDR3 region has 17 residues. DNA for the CDR3: TGTGCCAGCAGCGGGTCCCGGGACAGGACCATGAACACTGAAGCTTTCTTT. Translation gives CASSGSRDRTMNTEAFF.

This rearrangement joins TRBV5-1 to TRBJ2-3; 12 bases align to TRBD2. V lost 0 bases, J lost 3 bases, and 2 bases stayed unmatched. CDR1 and CDR2 (germline): SGHRS, YFSETQ. The CDR3 totals 16 residues. In nucleotides, the CDR3 is TGCGCCAGCAGCTTGGGGGGGACTAGCGGGACAGATACGCAGTATTTT. Its protein is CASSLGGTSGTDTQYF.

The chain has TRBV9 and TRBJ2-3; weak D call: TRBD2 (7 bases). The CDR3 loop spans 15 amino acids. Between the trimmed V and J ends, which lost 2 bases and 4 bases, there was a span of 14 bases. Germline V gives CDR1 SGDLS, CDR2 YYNGEE. CDR3 protein: CASSVGGAMPDTQYF. The CDR3 DNA reads TGTGCCAGCAGCGTGGGGGGGGCGATGCCAGATACGCAGTATTTT.

The genes are TRBV28 and TRBJ1-5; 7 bases align to TRBD1. This CDR3 spans 17 amino acids. The V segment lost 5 bases and the J segment 1 base; nucleotides outside the gene matches: 11. The V gene's germline CDR1 is MDHEN and CDR2 SYDVKM. CDR3 residues: CASSVPVGQASNQPQHF. CDR3 bases: TGTGCCAGCAGTGTACCGGTAGGACAGGCGAGCAATCAGCCCCAGCATTTT.

This chain uses TRBV14 with TRBJ1-5; 7 bases agree with TRBD1. Germline CDR1 and CDR2: SGHDN and FVKESK. Unmatched junction bases numbered 4, after V lost 4 bases and J lost 1 base. The CDR3 spans 15 residues. The CDR3, as DNA: TGTGCCAGCAGCCGGGGACAGACAAGCAATCAGCCCCAGCATTTT. Encoded protein: CASSRGQTSNQPQHF.

V and J are TRBV9 and TRBJ2-1; D is uncertain. This CDR3 is 13 amino acids long. From germline, CDR1 is SGDLS and CDR2 YYNGEE. V was pared by 0 bases and J by 4 bases, with 5 bases between. The chain's CDR3 is CASSVDGYNEQFF. CDR3 nucleotides: TGTGCCAGCAGCGTAGACGGGTACAATGAGCAGTTCTTC.

V usage is TRBV4-2 and J usage is TRBJ2-3; tentatively, D is TRBD1 (5 bases). Deletions cut 0 bases from V and 3 bases from J, with 13 bases between. The CDR3 has 16 amino acids. CDR1 is LGHNA and CDR2 is YNFKEQ in the germline V gene. CDR3 DNA sequence: TGTGCCAGCAGCCAAGACACCCGAAGGGGTACAGATACGCAGTATTTT. This encodes CASSQDTRRGTDTQYF.

The chain has TRBV9 and TRBJ2-7; D call uncertain. Trimming pared 0 bases from V and 3 bases from J, leaving 7 bases between. The CDR3 covers 13 residues. CDR1 is SGDLS, CDR2 YYNGEE, per germline. CDR3 bases: TGTGCCAGCAGCGTAGACACGGGCTACGAGCAGTACTTC. Translation gives CASSVDTGYEQYF.

This clone occurred a few times. The rearrangement links TRBV5-6 to TRBJ2-3; 7 bases fit TRBD1. CDR3 size: 14 residues. Losses at the gene ends were 4 bases for V and 7 bases for J; bases not matched to a gene: 9. Per germline, CDR1 SGHDT and CDR2 YYEEEE. CDR3 protein: CASSRQGSRHTQYF. The CDR3 DNA sequence: TGTGCCAGCAGCCGACAGGGTTCGAGGCATACGCAGTATTTT.

J is TRBJ2-2 and V is TRBV7-3; a possible D gene is TRBD1 (6 bases). This CDR3 is 14 amino acids long. The germline V gene encodes CDR1 SGHTA and CDR2 FQGTGA. V was clipped by 5 bases and J by 3 bases, with 10 bases between them. CDR3 loop: CASSAGTHTGELFF. CDR3 bases: TGTGCCAGCAGCGCTGGGACACACACCGGGGAGCTGTTTTTT.

This clone is a singleton in its sample. The chain links TRBV29-1 to TRBJ1-2; 8 bases map to TRBD1. Germline CDR1 and CDR2: SQVTM and ANQGSEA. The junction had 11 bases not matched to a gene; V was cut back by 5 bases and J by 0 bases. CDR3 size: 16 residues. CDR3 sequence (DNA): TGCAGCGTTCAGGGGGCGGGGGTGACAGCTAACTATGGCTACACCTTC. The encoded protein is CSVQGAGVTANYGYTF.

This chain joins TRBV4-3 and TRBJ1-2; D unclear. CDR3 length: 15 amino acids. Looked up from germline, CDR1 is LGHNA and CDR2 is YSLEER. The germline V and J ends were trimmed by 1 base and 9 bases, with 18 bases remaining between them. CDR3 amino acids: CASSQAPREGWSYTF. For the CDR3, the DNA is TGCGCCAGCAGCCAAGCCCCAAGGGAGGGCTGGAGCTACACCTTC.

The chain has TRBV30 and TRBJ2-1, with D unresolved. Germline CDR1 and CDR2: GTSNPN and SVGIG (reference sequence). CDR3 length equals 14 residues. Trimming removed 1 base at V and 0 bases at J, with 7 bases between. The CDR3 DNA follows: TGTGCCTGGAGTGAAGATAGCTCCTACAATGAGCAGTTCTTC. The encoded protein is CAWSEDSSYNEQFF.

The genes are TRBV19 and TRBJ1-2; D possibly corresponds to TRBD1 (5 bases). V was cut by 3 bases and J by 3 bases, with 17 bases left in between. The CDR3 extends over 16 amino acids. Germline V gene lookup returns CDR1 LNHDA and CDR2 SQIVND (reference sequence). The CDR3 region is CASSIAVGRDDYGYTF. The CDR3 bases are TGTGCCAGTAGTATTGCGGTGGGCAGGGATGACTATGGCTACACCTTC.

The chain recombines TRBV5-1 with TRBJ2-1, with 10 positions matching TRBD1. The CDR3 sequence is 16 residues long. Germline trimming cut 4 bases from V and 6 bases from J; bases unmatched to any gene: 10. Per germline, CDR1 SGHRS and CDR2 YFSETQ. The DNA for the CDR3 is TGCGCCAGCAGCCTTTCGACAGGGGGCAACTTCAATGAGCAGTTCTTC. It codes for CASSLSTGGNFNEQFF.

This clone was picked up a small number of times. The gene calls are TRBV28 and TRBJ2-7, with TRBD1 matching 10 bases. The CDR3 is 13 amino acids. The V gene's germline CDR1 is MDHEN and CDR2 SYDVKM. V was pared by 6 bases and J by 4 bases, with 3 bases of the junction left unmatched. DNA for the CDR3: TGTGCCAGCAGAGGACAGGGGGATTACGAGCAGTACTTC. Residues: CASRGQGDYEQYF.

V usage is TRBV7-6 and J usage is TRBJ2-7, with D possibly being TRBD1 (6 bases). Deletions cut 1 base from V and 3 bases from J, with 13 bases between. Germline V lookup: CDR1 SGHVS, CDR2 FNYEAQ. This CDR3 contains 15 residues. The CDR3 loop is CASSLDTGSNYEQYF. The CDR3 coding sequence is TGTGCCAGCAGCTTAGACACAGGGTCAAACTACGAGCAGTACTTC.

As DNA, the CDR3 is TGTGCCAGCAGCCCCGCGAGGACAGGGGTGGACGCTTTCTTT. Encoded protein: CASSPARTGVDAFF. V is TRBV7-2 and J is TRBJ1-1; TRBD1 matches 9 bases. V dropped 5 bases and J dropped 11; count of bases not matched to a gene: 12. Germline V gene data show CDR1 as SGHTA and CDR2 as FQGNSA. The CDR3 has 14 amino acids.

This clone was detected a few times. J is TRBJ2-7 and V is TRBV4-1; D not certain. The CDR3 consists of 15 residues. The V end was cut by 0 bases, the J end by 0 bases, with 9 bases between. Germline V CDR1 and CDR2: MGHRA, YSYEKL. The CDR3, as DNA: TGCGCCAGCAGCCAAGATTCAGGCTTCTCCTACGAGCAGTACTTC. Encoded protein: CASSQDSGFSYEQYF.

This clone came up a few times. This rearrangement joins TRBV19 to TRBJ1-6, with 7 bases lining up with TRBD1. V lost 5 bases and J lost 7; bases outside the gene matches: 8. This CDR3 has 15 residues. CDR1 and CDR2 (germline): LNHDA, SQIVND (reference sequence). CDR3 in amino acids: CASSLLPTGNSPLHF. The DNA for the CDR3 is TGTGCCAGTAGTTTACTTCCGACAGGGAATTCACCCCTCCACTTT.

This chain joins TRBV7-9 and TRBJ1-1; D perhaps matches TRBD1 (5 bases). The CDR3 has 14 residues. From germline, CDR1 is SEHNR and CDR2 FQNEAQ (reference sequence). V gave up 7 bases and J gave up 4 bases, with 16 bases separating them. The CDR3 reads CASTSGRGATEAFF. CDR3 in DNA: TGTGCCAGCACCTCTGGGAGGGGAGCCACTGAAGCTTTCTTT.

The chain links TRBV2 to TRBJ2-7; TRBD2 aligns across 8 bases. Per germline, CDR1 SNHLY and CDR2 FYNNEI. The CDR3 is 13 amino acids. J lost 12 bases, V lost 2 bases, and 9 bases had no gene match. In nucleotides, the CDR3 is TGTGCCAGCAGTGAAAACCTCTTAGCGGGGATGTACGTC. Protein sequence: CASSENLLAGMYV.

The chain recombines TRBV9 with TRBJ2-1, with 11 bases fitting TRBD1. The CDR3 contains 16 residues. Looked up from germline, CDR1 is SGDLS and CDR2 is YYNGEE. V was clipped by 3 bases and J by 8 bases; unmatched bases: 10. As DNA, the CDR3 is TGTGCCAGCAGCGCGGTTTCCGGGACAGGGGGGGATGAGCAGTTCTTC. Its protein is CASSAVSGTGGDEQFF.

This clone was picked up many times. This chain uses TRBV6-1 with TRBJ1-3, with D possibly matching TRBD1 (5 bases). Trimming removed 3 bases from V and 0 bases from J, with 18 bases in between. Per the germline V gene, CDR1 is MNHNS and CDR2 is SASEGT. The CDR3 runs 18 residues. The CDR3 loop is CASSDPRTPKSSGNTIYF. In nucleotides, the CDR3 is TGTGCCAGCAGTGACCCCCGGACACCGAAGAGCTCTGGAAACACCATATATTTT.

The V call is TRBV19, the J call TRBJ1-4; TRBD1 is a possible D gene (5 bases). CDR3 length: 13 residues. Germline V gene lookup returns CDR1 LNHDA and CDR2 SQIVND (reference sequence). V was shortened by 8 bases and J by 8 bases, with 15 bases between the two germline ends. DNA of the CDR3: TGTGCCAGTGGACCACGGGGGAAGGAAAAACTGTTTTTT. This gives the protein CASGPRGKEKLFF.